Following are 9 T cell receptor beta chains from one sample sequenced in a study of blood T cell repertoires in COVID-19. The repertoire was sequenced with immunoSEQ multiplex PCR; TCRdb's copy has only in-frame clones and lacks some. The sample lists roughly 290,000 clones, 90% occurring once. Sequenced: PBMCs or T cells enriched from blood (not recorded which). These receptors originate from a young woman with acute COVID-19.

The J gene is TRBJ2-1, the V gene TRBV4-1; D perhaps matches TRBD2 (7 bases). CDR1 and CDR2 from the germline V gene are MGHRA and YSYEKL. CDR3 length: 19 residues. Trimming stripped 4 bases from V and 3 bases from J, with 25 bases between. CDR3 sequence: CASSPRAGAGSGIYNEQFF. The CDR3 region has the DNA TGCGCCAGCAGCCCCCGGGCGGGGGCAGGTAGCGGAATCTACAATGAGCAGTTCTTC.

The chain employs TRBV5-1 and TRBJ2-2; TRBD1 aligns across 9 bases. The CDR3 has 15 residues. From germline, CDR1 is SGHRS and CDR2 YFSETQ. J gave up 2 bases and V 4 bases, and 3 bases lay outside the gene matches. In DNA form, the CDR3 reads TGCGCCAGCAGCGAGGGACAGGGTAACACCGGGGAGCTGTTTTTT. Its protein product is CASSEGQGNTGELFF.

V usage is TRBV24-1 and J usage is TRBJ1-4, with 7 bases lining up with TRBD1. The CDR3 spans 15 residues. The junction had 4 bases not matched to a gene; V was cut back by 4 bases and J by 3 bases. Germline V gene data show CDR1 as KGHDR and CDR2 as SFDVKD. CDR3 amino acids: CATSEGGRSNEKLFF. In DNA, the CDR3 is TGTGCCACCAGTGAAGGGGGCCGGTCTAATGAAAAACTGTTTTTT.

The chain is built from TRBV2 and TRBJ2-5; 14 nucleotides match TRBD2. V was clipped by 7 bases and J by 5 bases; unmatched bases: 9. The CDR3 contains 16 residues. Germline V gene data show CDR1 as SNHLY and CDR2 as FYNNEI. The CDR3 loop reads CASTDGTSGSSETQYF. The CDR3 DNA sequence: TGTGCCAGCACCGACGGGACTAGCGGGAGTTCTGAGACCCAGTACTTC.

The chain carries TRBV5-6 and TRBJ2-5; D is possibly TRBD1 (6 bases). Germline V CDR1 and CDR2: SGHDT, YYEEEE. This CDR3 has 18 amino acids. V was pared by 2 bases and J by 4 bases, with 24 bases between. In DNA, the CDR3 is TGTGCCAGCAGCTTCATGAGTTTTACAGGGTCTATAGCAGAGACCCAGTACTTC. This encodes CASSFMSFTGSIAETQYF.

The V call is TRBV24-1, the J call TRBJ2-1; possibly TRBD2 for D (6 bases). V lost 10 bases and J 6 bases, leaving 9 bases between the germline ends. Germline CDR1 is KGHDR and CDR2 is SFDVKD. CDR3 size: 11 residues. DNA of the CDR3: TGTGCCACAGGGACTCCCAATGAGCAGTTCTTC. It specifies CATGTPNEQFF.

This rearrangement joins TRBV7-9 to TRBJ2-3, with 8 bases lining up with TRBD2. Germline-derived CDR1 and CDR2 are SEHNR and FQNEAQ (reference sequence). CDR3 length equals 16 residues. Trimming at V came to 4 bases and at J to 4 bases, leaving 10 bases not matched to a gene. The chain's CDR3 is CASSSMTSVFSDTQYF. For the CDR3, the DNA is TGTGCCAGCAGCTCCATGACTAGCGTGTTCTCAGATACGCAGTATTTT.

This clone appeared a few times. This sequence joins TRBV7-2 and TRBJ1-4; no definite D call. The germline V and J ends were trimmed by 2 bases and 6 bases, with 7 bases remaining between them. The germline CDR1 and CDR2 sequences are SGHTA and FQGNSA. This CDR3 has 13 residues. As DNA, the CDR3 is TGTGCCAGCAGCTTAACGCCAGATGAAAAACTGTTTTTT. It yields the protein CASSLTPDEKLFF.

A remark on this clone: Compared with germline, one end of the junction differs, possibly owing to a read error. V and J are TRBV5-6 and TRBJ1-4; 7 bases line up with TRBD1. The CDR3 is 13 amino acids. The germline gives CDR1 SGHDT, CDR2 YYEEEE. In DNA form, the CDR3 reads TGTGCCAGCAGCTTGGCTAAGACAGGGTTTGAGTTCTTT. It codes for CASSLAKTGFEFF.